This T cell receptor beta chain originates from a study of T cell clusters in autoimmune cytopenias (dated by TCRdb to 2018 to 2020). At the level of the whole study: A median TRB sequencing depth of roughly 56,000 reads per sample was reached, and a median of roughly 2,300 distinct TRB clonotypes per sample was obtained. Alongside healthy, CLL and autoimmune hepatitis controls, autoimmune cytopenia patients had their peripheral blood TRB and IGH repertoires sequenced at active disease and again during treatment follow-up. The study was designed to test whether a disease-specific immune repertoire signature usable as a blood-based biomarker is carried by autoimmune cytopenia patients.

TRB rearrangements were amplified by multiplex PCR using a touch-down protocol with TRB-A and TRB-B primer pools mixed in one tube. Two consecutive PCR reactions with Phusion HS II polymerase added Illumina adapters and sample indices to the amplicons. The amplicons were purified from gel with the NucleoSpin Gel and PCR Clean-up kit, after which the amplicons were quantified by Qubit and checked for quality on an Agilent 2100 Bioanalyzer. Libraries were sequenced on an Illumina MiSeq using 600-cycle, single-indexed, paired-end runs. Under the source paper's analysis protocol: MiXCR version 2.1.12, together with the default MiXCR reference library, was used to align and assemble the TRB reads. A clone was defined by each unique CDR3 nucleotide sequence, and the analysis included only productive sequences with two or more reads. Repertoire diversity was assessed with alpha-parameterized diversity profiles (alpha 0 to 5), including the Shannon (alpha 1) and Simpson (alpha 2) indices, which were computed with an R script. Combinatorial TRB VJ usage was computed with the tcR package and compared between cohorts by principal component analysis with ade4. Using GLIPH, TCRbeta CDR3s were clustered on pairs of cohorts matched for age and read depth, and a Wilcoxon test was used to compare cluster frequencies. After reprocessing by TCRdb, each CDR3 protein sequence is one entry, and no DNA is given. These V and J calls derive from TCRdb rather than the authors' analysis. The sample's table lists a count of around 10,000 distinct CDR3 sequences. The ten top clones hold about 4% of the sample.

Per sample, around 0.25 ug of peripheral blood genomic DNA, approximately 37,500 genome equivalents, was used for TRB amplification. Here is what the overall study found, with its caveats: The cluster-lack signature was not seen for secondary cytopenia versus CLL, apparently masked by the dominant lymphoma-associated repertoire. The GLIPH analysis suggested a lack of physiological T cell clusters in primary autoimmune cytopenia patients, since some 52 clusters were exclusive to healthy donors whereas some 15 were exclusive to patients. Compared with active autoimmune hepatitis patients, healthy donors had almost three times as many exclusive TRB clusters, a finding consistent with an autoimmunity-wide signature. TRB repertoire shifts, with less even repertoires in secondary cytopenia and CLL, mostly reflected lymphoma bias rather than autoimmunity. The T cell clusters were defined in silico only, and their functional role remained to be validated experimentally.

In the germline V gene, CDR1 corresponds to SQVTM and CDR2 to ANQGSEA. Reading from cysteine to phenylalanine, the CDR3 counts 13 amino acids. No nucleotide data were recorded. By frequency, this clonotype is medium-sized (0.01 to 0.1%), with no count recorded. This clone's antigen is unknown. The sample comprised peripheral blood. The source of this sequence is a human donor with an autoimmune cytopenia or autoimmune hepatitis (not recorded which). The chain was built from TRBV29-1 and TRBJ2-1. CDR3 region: CSVETGEYNEQFF.